This TCR beta chain was recovered during a study of beta chain features in type 1 diabetes. Study-level background: Examination spanned roughly 110 million sorted cells from all samples.

Remarks on this clone: Its antigen is unknown. The sample contains more than one DNA sequence encoding this CDR3.

This CDR3 spans 12 amino acids. V was shortened by 0 bases and J by 5 bases, with 7 bases between the two germline ends. From germline, CDR1 is GTSNPN and CDR2 SVGIG (reference sequence). Regarding the study as a whole: Shortening of TCRB CDR3s, moderate but significant, appeared in all four CD4+ subsets of Type 1 diabetes patients.

The investigators reverse transcribed all of the isolated RNA, so they sequenced expressed TCRB transcripts. Clones were read by immunoSEQ multiplex PCR, and TCRdb kept only the in-frame ones, dropping some. Here the sample spans roughly 730,000 clones, about an eighth being singletons. The chain joins TRBV30 to TRBJ2-5; no clear D gene. This TCR derives from a man younger than 35 with type 1 diabetes. The sequenced sample was naive CD4+ T cells from blood. CDR3 in amino acids: CAWSVSQETQYF. For the CDR3, the DNA is TGTGCCTGGAGTGTTTCACAGGAGACCCAGTACTTC. The whole variable domain, filled in from reference TRBV30 and TRBJ2-5, reads SQTIHQWPATLVQPVGSPLSLECTVEGTSNPNLYWYRQAAGRGLQLLFYSVGIGQISSEVPQNLSASRPQDRQFILSSKKLLLSDSGFYLCAWSVSQETQYFGPGTRLLVL.